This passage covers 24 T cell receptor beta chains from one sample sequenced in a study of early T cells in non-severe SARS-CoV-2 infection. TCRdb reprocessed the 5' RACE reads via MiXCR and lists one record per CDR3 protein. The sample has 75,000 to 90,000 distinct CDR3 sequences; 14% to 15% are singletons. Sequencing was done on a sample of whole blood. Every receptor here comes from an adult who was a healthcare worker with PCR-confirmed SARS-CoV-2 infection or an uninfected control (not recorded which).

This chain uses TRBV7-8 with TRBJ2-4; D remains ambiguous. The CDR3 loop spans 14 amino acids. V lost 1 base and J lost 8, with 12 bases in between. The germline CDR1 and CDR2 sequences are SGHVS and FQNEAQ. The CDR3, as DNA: TGTGCCAGCAGCTTAGGCCCGAGTATGGACATTCAGTACTTC. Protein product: CASSLGPSMDIQYF.

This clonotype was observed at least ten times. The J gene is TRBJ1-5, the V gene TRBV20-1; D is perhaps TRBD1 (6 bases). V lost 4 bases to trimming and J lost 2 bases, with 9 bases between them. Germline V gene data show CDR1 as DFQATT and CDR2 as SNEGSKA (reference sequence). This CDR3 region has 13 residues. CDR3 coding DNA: TGCAGTGCTATTGGGGGCGGCAATCAGCCCCAGCATTTT. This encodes CSAIGGGNQPQHF.

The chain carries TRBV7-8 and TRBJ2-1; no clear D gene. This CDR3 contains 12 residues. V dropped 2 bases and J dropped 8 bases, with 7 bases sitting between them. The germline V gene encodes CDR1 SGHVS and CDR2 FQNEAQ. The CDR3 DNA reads TGTGCCAGCAGCTTAAAGCTGGATGAGCAGTTCTTC. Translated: CASSLKLDEQFF.

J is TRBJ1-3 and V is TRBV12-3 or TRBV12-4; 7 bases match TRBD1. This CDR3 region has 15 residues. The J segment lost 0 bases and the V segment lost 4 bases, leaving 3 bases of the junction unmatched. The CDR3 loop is CASSWGQSSGNTIYF. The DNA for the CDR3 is TGTGCCAGCAGTTGGGGACAGTCCTCTGGAAACACCATATATTTT.

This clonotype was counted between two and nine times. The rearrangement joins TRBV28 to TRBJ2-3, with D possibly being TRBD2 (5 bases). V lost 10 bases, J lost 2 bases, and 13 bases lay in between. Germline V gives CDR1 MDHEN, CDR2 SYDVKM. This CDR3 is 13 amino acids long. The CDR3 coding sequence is TGTGCCACTCAAGCGGTTACCACAGATACGCAGTATTTT. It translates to CATQAVTTDTQYF.

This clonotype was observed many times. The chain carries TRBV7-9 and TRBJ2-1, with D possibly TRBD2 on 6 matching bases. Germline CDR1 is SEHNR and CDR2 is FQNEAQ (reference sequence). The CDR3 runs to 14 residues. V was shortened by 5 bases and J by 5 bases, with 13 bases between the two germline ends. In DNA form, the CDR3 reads TGTGCCAGCAGCCGGGGGAACAGGAACAATGAGCAGTTCTTC. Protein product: CASSRGNRNNEQFF.

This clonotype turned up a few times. CDR3 residues: CASSTDRDTQYF. CDR3 DNA sequence: TGTGCCAGCTCAACGGACCGAGATACGCAGTATTTT. V and J are TRBV18 and TRBJ2-3; D is unresolved. V was cut by 5 bases and J by 5 bases, with 8 bases left in between. Germline V lookup: CDR1 KGHSH, CDR2 LQKENI. CDR3 length: 12 residues.

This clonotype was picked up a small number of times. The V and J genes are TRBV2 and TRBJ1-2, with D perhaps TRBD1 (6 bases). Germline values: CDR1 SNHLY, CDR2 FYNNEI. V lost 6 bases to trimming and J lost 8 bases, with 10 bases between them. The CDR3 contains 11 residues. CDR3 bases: TGTGCCAGCAGACAGGGTGGCGGCTACACCTTC. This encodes CASRQGGGYTF. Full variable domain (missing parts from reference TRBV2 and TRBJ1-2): EPEVTQTPSHQVTQMGQEVILRCVPISNHLYFYWYRQILGQKVEFLVSFYNNEISEKSEIFDDQFSVERPDGSNFTLKIRSTKLEDSAMYFCASRQGGGYTFGSGTRLTVV.

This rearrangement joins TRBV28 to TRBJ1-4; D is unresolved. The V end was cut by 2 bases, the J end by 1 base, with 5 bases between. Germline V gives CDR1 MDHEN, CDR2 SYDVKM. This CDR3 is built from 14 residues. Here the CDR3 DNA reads TGTGCCAGCAGTTTAGCTAAAACTAATGAAAAACTGTTTTTT. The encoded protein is CASSLAKTNEKLFF.

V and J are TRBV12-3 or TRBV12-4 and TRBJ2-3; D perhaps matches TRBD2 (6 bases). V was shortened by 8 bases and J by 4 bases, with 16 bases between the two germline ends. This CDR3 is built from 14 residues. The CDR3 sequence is CASGPLAGPDTQYF. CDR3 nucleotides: TGTGCCAGCGGACCACTTGCGGGGCCAGATACGCAGTATTTT.

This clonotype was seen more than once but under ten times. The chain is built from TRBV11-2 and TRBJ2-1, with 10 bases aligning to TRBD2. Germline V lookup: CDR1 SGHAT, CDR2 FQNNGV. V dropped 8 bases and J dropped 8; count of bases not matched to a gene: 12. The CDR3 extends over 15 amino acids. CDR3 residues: CASRTAGGPTDEQFF. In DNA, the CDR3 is TGTGCCAGCCGGACAGCGGGAGGGCCGACGGATGAGCAGTTCTTC.

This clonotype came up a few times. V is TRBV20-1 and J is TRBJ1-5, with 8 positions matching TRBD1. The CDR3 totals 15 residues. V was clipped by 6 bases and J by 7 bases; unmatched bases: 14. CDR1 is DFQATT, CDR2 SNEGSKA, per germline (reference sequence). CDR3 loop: CSARLTGGAGQPQHF. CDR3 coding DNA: TGCAGTGCGAGATTAACAGGGGGAGCTGGGCAGCCCCAGCATTTT.

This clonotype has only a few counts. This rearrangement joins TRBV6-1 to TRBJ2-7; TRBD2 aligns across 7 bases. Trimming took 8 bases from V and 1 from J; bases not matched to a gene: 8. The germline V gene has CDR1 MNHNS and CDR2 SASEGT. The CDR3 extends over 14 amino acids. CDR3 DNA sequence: TGTGCCAGCCGAAATCAGGGAGGGTCCTACGAGCAGTACTTC. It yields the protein CASRNQGGSYEQYF.

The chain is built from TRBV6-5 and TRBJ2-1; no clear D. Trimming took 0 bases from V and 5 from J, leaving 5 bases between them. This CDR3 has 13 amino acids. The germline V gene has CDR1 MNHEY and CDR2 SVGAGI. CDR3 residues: CASSYSTNNEQFF. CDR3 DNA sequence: TGTGCCAGCAGTTACTCCACGAACAATGAGCAGTTCTTC.

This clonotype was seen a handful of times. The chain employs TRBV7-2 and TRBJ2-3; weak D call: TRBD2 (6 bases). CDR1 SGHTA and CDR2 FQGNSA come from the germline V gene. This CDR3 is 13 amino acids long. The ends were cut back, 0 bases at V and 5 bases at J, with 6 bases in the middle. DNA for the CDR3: TGTGCCAGCAGCTTAGCGCGGGGAGATACGCAGTATTTT. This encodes CASSLARGDTQYF.

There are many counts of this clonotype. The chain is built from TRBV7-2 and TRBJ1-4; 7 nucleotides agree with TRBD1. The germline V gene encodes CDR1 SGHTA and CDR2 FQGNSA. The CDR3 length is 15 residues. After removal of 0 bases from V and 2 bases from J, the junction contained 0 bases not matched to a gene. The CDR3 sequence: CASSLAGGTNEKLFF. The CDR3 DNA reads TGTGCCAGCAGCTTAGCAGGGGGCACTAATGAAAAACTGTTTTTT. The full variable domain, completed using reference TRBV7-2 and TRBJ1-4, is GAGVSQSPSNKVTEKGKDVELRCDPISGHTALYWYRQSLGQGLEFLIYFQGNSAPDKSGLPSDRFSAERTGGSVSTLTIQRTQQEDSAVYLCASSLAGGTNEKLFFGSGTQLSVL.

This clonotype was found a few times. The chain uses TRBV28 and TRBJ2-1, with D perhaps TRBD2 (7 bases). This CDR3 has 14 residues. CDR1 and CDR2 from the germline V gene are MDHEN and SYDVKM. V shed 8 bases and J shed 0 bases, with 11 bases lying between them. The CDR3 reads CASGGGYSYNEQFF. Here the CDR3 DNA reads TGTGCCAGCGGGGGGGGCTACTCCTACAATGAGCAGTTCTTC.

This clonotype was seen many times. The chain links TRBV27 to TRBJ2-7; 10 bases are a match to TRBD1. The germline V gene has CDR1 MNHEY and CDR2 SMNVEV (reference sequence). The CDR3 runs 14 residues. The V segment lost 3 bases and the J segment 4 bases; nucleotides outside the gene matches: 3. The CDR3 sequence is CASSFGQGGYEQYF. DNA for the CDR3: TGTGCCAGCAGTTTTGGACAGGGGGGGTACGAGCAGTACTTC.

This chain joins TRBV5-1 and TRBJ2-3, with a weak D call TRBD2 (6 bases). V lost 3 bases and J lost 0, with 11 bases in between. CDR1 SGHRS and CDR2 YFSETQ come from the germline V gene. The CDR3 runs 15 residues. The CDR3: CASSSAGSSTDTQYF. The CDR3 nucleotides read TGCGCCAGCAGCTCCGCGGGATCTAGCACAGATACGCAGTATTTT.

CDR3 loop: CASSLGGATGELFF. CDR3 nucleotides: TGTGCCAGCAGCCTCGGAGGGGCCACCGGGGAGCTGTTTTTT. The V and J genes are TRBV5-5 and TRBJ2-2; D is possibly TRBD2 (6 bases). CDR3 size: 14 residues. The germline gives CDR1 SGHKS, CDR2 YYEKEE (reference sequence). With 4 bases removed from V and 4 bases from J, the gap between germline ends came to 11 bases.

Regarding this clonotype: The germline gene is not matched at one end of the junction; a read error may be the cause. The DNA for the CDR3 is TGTACCAGTAGTACCCCCCAGGCGGACAGGAGACAAGAGACCCAGTACTTC. Amino acid sequence: CTSSTPQADRRQETQYF. The rearrangement links TRBV19 to TRBJ2-5; 7 bases line up with TRBD1. The CDR3 consists of 17 residues. Germline assignment: CDR1 LNHDA and CDR2 SQIVND (reference sequence).

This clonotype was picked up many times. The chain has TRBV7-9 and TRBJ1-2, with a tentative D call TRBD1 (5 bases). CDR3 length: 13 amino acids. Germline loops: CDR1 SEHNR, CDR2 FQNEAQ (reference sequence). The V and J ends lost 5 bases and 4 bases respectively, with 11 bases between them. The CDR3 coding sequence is TGTGCCAGCAGCAAAGACGGGACCTATGGCTACACCTTC. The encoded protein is CASSKDGTYGYTF.

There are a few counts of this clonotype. CDR3 amino acids: CASSVSGAGGEKLFF. The CDR3 region has the DNA TGTGCCAGCAGCGTGTCGGGAGCTGGTGGAGAAAAACTGTTTTTT. The V gene is TRBV9, the J gene TRBJ1-4, with no clear D. The CDR3 has 15 amino acids. Trimming removed 2 bases from V and 8 bases from J, with 16 bases in between. Germline values: CDR1 SGDLS, CDR2 YYNGEE. Full variable domain (outside the CDR3, taken from reference TRBV9 and TRBJ1-4): DSGVTQTPKHLITATGQRVTLRCSPRSGDLSVYWYQQSLDQGLQFLIQYYNGEERAKGNILERFSAQQFPDLHSELNLSSLELGDSALYFCASSVSGAGGEKLFFGSGTQLSVL.

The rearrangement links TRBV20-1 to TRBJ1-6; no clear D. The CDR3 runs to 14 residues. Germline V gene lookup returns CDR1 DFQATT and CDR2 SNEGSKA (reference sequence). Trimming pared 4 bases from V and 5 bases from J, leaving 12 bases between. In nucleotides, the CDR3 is TGCAGTGCTACCCGGACGGCTGATAATTCACCCCTCCACTTT. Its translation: CSATRTADNSPLHF.